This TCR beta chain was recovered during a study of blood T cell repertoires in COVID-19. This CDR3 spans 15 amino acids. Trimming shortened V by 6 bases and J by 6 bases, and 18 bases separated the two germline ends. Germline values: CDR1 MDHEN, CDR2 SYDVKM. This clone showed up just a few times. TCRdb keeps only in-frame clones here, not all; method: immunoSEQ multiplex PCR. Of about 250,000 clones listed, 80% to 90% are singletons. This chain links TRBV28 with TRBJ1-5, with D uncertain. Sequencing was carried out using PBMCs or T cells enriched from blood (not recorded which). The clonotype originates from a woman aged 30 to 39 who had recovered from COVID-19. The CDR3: CASRSRQVEVQPQHF. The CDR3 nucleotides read TGTGCCAGCAGATCCAGGCAGGTGGAAGTTCAGCCCCAGCATTTT.